One and the same sample provided the 17 T cell receptor beta chains below, sequenced in a study of CXCR3-negative and CXCR3-positive naive CD8 T cells. With UMI labels, 5' RACE was used to prepare the TRB cDNA libraries. TCRdb reprocessed the 5' RACE reads and reports one entry per CDR3 protein, with no DNA. The sample spans about 120,000 distinct CDR3 sequences; the ten largest clones claim around 0.36%. Antigens for these TCRs are unknown. Study findings and constraints: Naive cells with CXCR3 showed TRB CDR3s that were more hydrophobic than those in CXCR3-negative naive cells.

The specimen was naive CXCR3+ CD8+ T cells from blood. Subset noted: CD45RO-CCR7+CD27+CD95- naive CD8+ T cells expressing CXCR3 (TNR3+). These receptors all come from a human donor in good health. Some clones in this sample may be carry-over from other donors' samples.

The chain links TRBV29-1 to TRBJ2-3. Germline V CDR1 and CDR2: SQVTM, ANQGSEA. There are 13 residues in the CDR3. The CDR3: CSADSSYTDTQYF.

The rearrangement joins TRBV6-5 to TRBJ2-7; TCRdb selects TRBD2, and the lack of DNA leaves this call unchecked. This CDR3 comprises 15 residues. Looked up from germline, CDR1 is MNHEY and CDR2 is SVGAGI. The CDR3 sequence is CASSYSSPNSYEQYF.

This chain links TRBV14 with TRBJ1-1; TCRdb's D gene call, TRBD1, goes unchecked for lack of DNA. The CDR3 has 14 residues. Germline CDR1 reads SGHDN; CDR2 reads FVKESK. The CDR3 protein is CASSRGEYDTEAFF.

This chain connects TRBV9 to TRBJ2-1. The CDR3 is made up of 15 amino acids. CDR1 and CDR2 (germline): SGDLS, YYNGEE. The CDR3 here is CASSVEQIAYNEQFF.

The chain couples TRBV3-1 to TRBJ2-5. The CDR3 contains 18 residues. Germline loops: CDR1 LGHDT, CDR2 YNNKEL (reference sequence). The CDR3 spells CASSQIKEWLTPQETQYF.

The chain uses TRBV29-1 and TRBJ2-1; the TCRdb D gene call, TRBD2, has no DNA to confirm it. CDR3 length: 16 residues. CDR1 and CDR2 (germline): SQVTM, ANQGSEA. The CDR3: CSVKLAGGSSYNEQFF.

This chain joins TRBV12-3 or TRBV12-4 and TRBJ1-1. This CDR3 contains 12 residues. The CDR3 sequence: CASSTYNTEAFF.

The chain is built from TRBV7-8 and TRBJ2-1; TCRdb's D call, TRBD1, is unchecked because there is no DNA. The CDR3 length is 18 residues. From germline, CDR1 is SGHVS and CDR2 FQNEAQ. CDR3 in amino acids: CASSPTGGAGLANNEQFF.

The J gene is TRBJ2-1, the V gene TRBV20-1; TCRdb lists TRBD2, though no DNA is available to test this call. The CDR3 contains 15 residues. Per germline, CDR1 DFQATT and CDR2 SNEGSKA (reference sequence). The CDR3 loop is CSASEGLAAYNEQFF.

The J gene is TRBJ1-2, the V gene TRBV29-1; the TCRdb call, TRBD1, lacks DNA for checking. There are 14 residues in the CDR3. Per germline, CDR1 SQVTM and CDR2 ANQGSEA. The CDR3 region is CSATGTEIGNGYTF.

This chain joins TRBV7-3 and TRBJ2-3. Germline CDR1 SGHTA, CDR2 FQGTGA. There are 13 residues in the CDR3. The CDR3 sequence: CASSPLGTDTQYF.

The V and J genes are TRBV11-2 and TRBJ2-1; with no DNA, the TCRdb D assignment of TRBD1 cannot be verified. The CDR3 runs to 16 residues. The germline gives CDR1 SGHAT, CDR2 FQNNGV. The CDR3: CASSFRAGGIYNEQFF.

The chain links TRBV11-1 to TRBJ2-5. Looked up from germline, CDR1 is SGHAT and CDR2 is FQDESV (reference sequence). CDR3 length equals 14 residues. The CDR3 protein is CASSPVASLETQYF.

The V gene is TRBV7-9, the J gene TRBJ2-1; TCRdb's D call of TRBD2 is untestable without DNA. The germline gives CDR1 SEHNR, CDR2 FQNEAQ (reference sequence). CDR3 length equals 15 residues. The CDR3 region is CASSLLPGSYNEQFF. Full variable domain (rest looked up from reference TRBV7-9 and TRBJ2-1): DTGVSQNPRHKITKRGQNVTFRCDPISEHNRLYWYRQTLGQGPEFLTYFQNEAQLEKSRLLSDRFSAERPKGSFSTLEIQRTEQGDSAMYLCASSLLPGSYNEQFFGPGTRLTVL.

The rearrangement joins TRBV20-1 to TRBJ1-5. Germline V gives CDR1 DFQATT, CDR2 SNEGSKA (reference sequence). The CDR3 is 16 amino acids. The CDR3 sequence is CSALYPPRHGNQPQHF.

The chain uses TRBV7-9 and TRBJ1-1. The germline gives CDR1 SEHNR, CDR2 FQNEAQ (reference sequence). The CDR3 totals 13 residues. The CDR3 is CASSLASGTEAFF.

This sequence joins TRBV6-5 and TRBJ2-3; the D call of TRBD1 rests on TCRdb alone, since no DNA is present to check it. The CDR3 runs to 17 residues. Germline values: CDR1 MNHEY, CDR2 SVGAGI. CDR3: CASSYTPGTGFTDTQYF.